Following are 27 T cell receptor beta chains from one sample sequenced in a study of T cells in women clearing cervical HPV infection. Only in-frame clones appear in the TCRdb table, and some are missing; sequencing was by immunoSEQ multiplex PCR. The sample table includes some 31,000 clones. Sample: blood buffy coat. These receptors all come from a woman between 18 and 70 years old with a cervical HPV16 infection that either progressed to CIN3+ or cleared (not recorded which).

Notes on this clone: Read coverage stops 3 residues before the CDR3 terminus; the germline J gene supplies the remainder. This chain connects TRBV2 to TRBJ2-6; 9 bases line up with TRBD1. Trimming removed 5 bases from V and 4 bases from J; junction bases left unmatched: 6. This CDR3 is 16 amino acids long. Germline V gene lookup returns CDR1 SNHLY and CDR2 FYNNEI. CDR3 DNA (partial): TGTGCCAGCAGTTTGACAGGGGGAGCGGGGGCCAACGTC. Translation gives CASSLTGGAGANV. The full CDR3 protein reads CASSLTGGAGANVLTF.

With regard to this clone: The CDR3 end is not reached by the read, which stops 3 residues before it; the germline J gene fills it in. V gene TRBV5-1 combines with J gene TRBJ1-6; 8 bases agree with TRBD1. Germline CDR1 reads SGHRS; CDR2 reads YFSETQ. This CDR3 spans 14 amino acids. The V gene end was trimmed by 1 base and the J gene end by 10 bases; junction bases not matched to a gene: 4. CDR3 DNA, as far as it was read: TGCGCCAGCAGCTTGCTCAGGGGGCAATCACCC. Translation: CASSLLRGQSP. The full CDR3 reads CASSLLRGQSPLHF.

Concerning this clone: The read terminates 3 residues before the CDR3 end, so the remaining end is supplied by the germline J gene. The sample holds other DNA sequences that translate to the same CDR3. The V gene is TRBV7-6, the J gene TRBJ1-2, with TRBD1 matching over 9 bases. J lost 4 bases, V lost 6 bases, and 18 bases had no gene match. Germline V gene data show CDR1 as SGHVS and CDR2 as FNYEAQ. The CDR3 runs to 18 residues. Here the CDR3 reads CASSAADYSGTGPYGYTF. The DNA read from the CDR3 is TGTGCCAGCAGTGCGGCGGACTACTCCGGGACAGGGCCCTATGGC.

With respect to this clone: Sequencing ends 3 residues short of the CDR3 end; the germline J gene provides the rest. This chain uses TRBV6-2 or TRBV6-3 with TRBJ2-2; D gene ambiguous. The germline V gene has CDR1 MNHEY and CDR2 SVGEGT. CDR3 length equals 13 residues. The CDR3 is CASGIIWASPLFF. The CDR3 bases that were read are TGTGCCAGCGGAATCATTTGGGCTTCACCG.

Note on this clone: The CDR3 is cut off 3 residues early in the read; its end comes from the germline J gene. The J gene is TRBJ1-3, the V gene TRBV14; no clear D. CDR3 length: 16 residues. Germline lookup yields CDR1 SGHDN and CDR2 FVKESK. V gave up 4 bases and J gave up 0 bases, with 13 bases separating them. Incomplete CDR3 DNA: TGTGCCAGCAGCCGTATACAGTTCTCCTCTGGAAACACC. This sequence encodes CASSRIQFSSGNT. In full, the CDR3 is CASSRIQFSSGNTIYF.

Points on this clone: The sequenced fragment ends 3 residues before the CDR3 boundary, so the rest is inferred from the germline J gene. The chain has TRBV20-1 and TRBJ1-5, with D possibly TRBD1 on 6 matching bases. CDR3 size: 14 residues. Germline-derived CDR1 and CDR2 are DFQATT and SNEGSKA (reference sequence). Trimming took off 6 bases at V and 9 bases at J, with 21 bases between the two ends. CDR3 loop: CSASPHRARLPQHF. CDR3 DNA, as far as it was read: TGCAGTGCCTCTCCCCACAGGGCCCGATTGCCC.

A remark on this clone: The read is 3 residues too short to cover the CDR3 end, so that end is filled in from the germline J gene. This rearrangement joins TRBV19 to TRBJ1-2, with a tentative D call TRBD1 (5 bases). CDR3 size: 14 residues. With 3 bases removed from V and 4 bases from J, the gap between germline ends came to 12 bases. Germline assignment: CDR1 LNHDA and CDR2 SQIVND (reference sequence). The part of the CDR3 DNA that was read is TGTGCCAGTAGTATCTCAGCAGGGAGCTATGGC. Amino acid sequence: CASSISAGSYG. The CDR3 in its entirety is CASSISAGSYGYTF. The full variable domain, in which reference TRBV19 and TRBJ1-2 provide the parts outside the CDR3, is DGGITQSPKYLFRKEGQNVTLSCEQNLNHDAMYWYRQDPGQGLRLIYYSQIVNDFQKGDIAEGYSVSREKKESFPLTVTSAQKNPTAFYLCASSISAGSYGYTFGSGTRLTVV.

In the case of this clone: Read sequence stops 3 residues before the CDR3 end, and the germline J gene provides the missing end. The chain carries TRBV11-2 and TRBJ2-5, with TRBD2 identical over 9 bases. Germline V lookup: CDR1 SGHAT, CDR2 FQNNGV. The trim removed 2 bases at V and 5 bases at J, leaving 0 bases unmatched. CDR3 size: 13 residues. CDR3 DNA, as far as it was read: TGTGCCAGCAGCTTAAGCGGGGGGGAGACC. Protein sequence: CASSLSGGET. The CDR3 in its entirety is CASSLSGGETQYF.

Remarks on this clone: The read terminates 3 residues before the CDR3 end, so the remaining end is supplied by the germline J gene. V is TRBV18 and J is TRBJ2-3; 9 nucleotides agree with TRBD2. Germline V gene data show CDR1 as KGHSH and CDR2 as LQKENI. V shed 3 bases, J shed 4 bases, and the junction held 5 bases outside the gene matches. The CDR3 sequence is 15 residues long. The sequenced part of the CDR3 DNA is TGTGCCAGCTCACCGGGAGCGGGGGGTTCAGATACG. Amino acid sequence: CASSPGAGGSDT. In full, the CDR3 reads CASSPGAGGSDTQYF.

As regards this clone: Read coverage stops 3 residues before the CDR3 terminus; the germline J gene supplies the remainder. The V gene is TRBV20-1, the J gene TRBJ2-3; 9 bases are shared with TRBD2. CDR1 and CDR2 (germline): DFQATT, SNEGSKA (reference sequence). CDR3 size: 19 residues. The sequenced part of the CDR3 DNA is TGCAGTGCTAGAGATAAGCACATTGCGCTAGCGGGAAAGTTACAACCG. It yields the protein CSARDKHIALAGKLQP. The CDR3 in its entirety is CSARDKHIALAGKLQPQYF.

On this clone itself: The read halts 3 residues ahead of the CDR3 end, with the missing end drawn from the germline J gene. The chain recombines TRBV15 with TRBJ2-3; 9 bases map to TRBD2. With V trimmed by 4 bases and J by 4 bases, 9 bases remained unmatched. Germline V gene sequence: CDR1 LNHNV, CDR2 YYDKDF (reference sequence). The CDR3 is 16 amino acids. The CDR3 bases that were read are TGTGCCACCAGCAAGGGTAGCGGGAGTGGCGCAGATACG. Protein product: CATSKGSGSGADT. The whole CDR3 protein reads CATSKGSGSGADTQYF.

As to this clone: The read halts 3 residues ahead of the CDR3 end, with the missing end drawn from the germline J gene. The chain recombines TRBV6-4 with TRBJ2-1; the D gene is possibly TRBD2 (6 bases). From germline, CDR1 is MRHNA and CDR2 SNTAGT. This CDR3 has 13 amino acids. Trimming took off 5 bases at V and 9 bases at J, with 14 bases between the two ends. CDR3 DNA, as far as it was read: TGTGCCAGCAGTCTCAACTCCGGGGGTGAG. Its translation: CASSLNSGGE. The CDR3 as a whole reads CASSLNSGGEQFF.

A note on this clone: The CDR3 end is not reached by the read, which stops 3 residues before it; the germline J gene fills it in. The chain employs TRBV5-6 and TRBJ1-2; 7 bases are shared with TRBD1. The CDR3 extends over 15 amino acids. From germline, CDR1 is SGHDT and CDR2 YYEEEE. With V trimmed by 4 bases and J by 3 bases, 9 bases remained unmatched. The CDR3 sequence: CASSRRGRGDYGYTF. The part of the CDR3 DNA that was read is TGTGCCAGCAGCCGGCGGGGCAGGGGGGACTATGGC.

Regarding this clone: Coverage ceases 3 residues before the CDR3 finishes, and the germline J gene fills in the end. This chain joins TRBV18 and TRBJ1-1; unclear D gene. This CDR3 spans 15 amino acids. Deletions cut 6 bases from V and 3 bases from J, with 17 bases between. The V gene's germline CDR1 is KGHSH and CDR2 LQKENI. The sequenced CDR3 bases are TGTGCCAGCTCTCCTGCCCACCCAACGGACACTGAA. Protein product: CASSPAHPTDTE. The full CDR3 is CASSPAHPTDTEAFF.

For this clone: The read gets to within 3 residues of the CDR3 end, and the germline J gene fills in the rest. J is TRBJ1-1 and V is TRBV5-1, with TRBD1 matching over 7 bases. The CDR3 contains 13 residues. The germline V gene encodes CDR1 SGHRS and CDR2 YFSETQ. The sequenced CDR3 bases are TGCGCCAGCAGCTTGGACAGGGGTTGGGTA. Translated, it gives CASSLDRGWV. The whole CDR3 protein is CASSLDRGWVAFF.

Note on this clone: The DNA ends 3 residues before the CDR3 does, and the rest of the CDR3 is filled in from the germline J gene. The chain carries TRBV20-1 and TRBJ2-3; 7 bases map to TRBD1. Germline CDR1 reads DFQATT; CDR2 reads SNEGSKA (reference sequence). The CDR3 contains 14 residues. The V and J ends lost 5 bases and 2 bases, in that order; junction bases with no gene match: 7. CDR3 loop: CSALPGQNTDTQYF. CDR3 DNA (partial): TGCAGTGCTCTCCCGGGACAGAACACAGATACG.

A remark on this clone: From the germline J gene comes the end of the CDR3, since the read stops 3 residues before it. This chain joins TRBV5-5 and TRBJ1-1, with 9 bases lining up with TRBD1. The CDR3 is 15 amino acids. CDR1 and CDR2 from the germline V gene are SGHKS and YYEKEE (reference sequence). CDR3 loop: CASSHTGTGHAEAFF. CDR3 DNA, as far as it was read: TGTGCCAGCAGCCACACCGGGACAGGGCACGCCGAA.

Worth noting for this clone: The CDR3 end lies 3 residues beyond the end of the read and is filled in from the germline J gene. The V and J genes are TRBV7-9 and TRBJ1-1; 8 bases map to TRBD1. The germline gives CDR1 SEHNR, CDR2 FQNEAQ (reference sequence). The CDR3 runs to 15 residues. J lost 3 bases, V lost 4 bases, and 7 bases had no gene match. CDR3 DNA, as far as it was read: TGTGCCAGCAGCTCGAACCAGGGGGCCTACACTGAA. Translated, it gives CASSSNQGAYTE. The full CDR3 protein is CASSSNQGAYTEAFF.

CDR3 bases read: TGTGCCTGGGGGGGTCTTAGAGGGGGCGAG. Protein sequence: CAWGGLRGGE. The CDR3 in full is CAWGGLRGGEQYF. The V call is TRBV30, the J call TRBJ2-7; a possible D gene is TRBD1 (6 bases). Read coverage stops 3 residues before the CDR3 terminus; the germline J gene supplies the remainder. Per germline, CDR1 GTSNPN and CDR2 SVGIG (reference sequence). The V end was cut by 5 bases, the J end by 6 bases, with 17 bases between. CDR3 length equals 13 residues.

Concerning this clone: The read terminates 3 residues before the CDR3 end, so the remaining end is supplied by the germline J gene. This rearrangement joins TRBV20-1 to TRBJ2-7, with D hard to call. Germline CDR1 is DFQATT and CDR2 is SNEGSKA (reference sequence). Between the trimmed V and J ends, which lost 0 bases and 3 bases, there was a span of 9 bases. CDR3 length equals 13 residues. The CDR3 loop is CSARDITVYEQYF. The sequenced part of the CDR3 DNA is TGCAGTGCTAGAGATATCACAGTCTACGAG.

CDR3 protein: CASSQTPGQGTDTQYF. The part of the CDR3 DNA that was read is TGTGCCAGTAGCCAAACCCCGGGACAGGGAACAGATACG. The chain has TRBV19 and TRBJ2-3; 9 bases are a match to TRBD1. The read finishes 3 residues shy of the CDR3 end, and the germline J gene is used to complete it. The germline gives CDR1 LNHDA, CDR2 SQIVND (reference sequence). This CDR3 is 16 amino acids long. V was pared by 6 bases and J by 3 bases, with 10 bases of the junction left unmatched.

A remark on this clone: The CDR3 end lies 3 residues beyond the end of the read and is filled in from the germline J gene. The V call is TRBV6-2 or TRBV6-3, the J call TRBJ1-2; D is uncertain. Germline V gene data show CDR1 as MNHEY and CDR2 as SVGEGT. The CDR3 loop spans 13 amino acids. The part of the CDR3 DNA that was read is TGTGCCAGCAGTTCTCCCGAGGCACACGGC. It translates to CASSSPEAHG. The CDR3 in its entirety is CASSSPEAHGYTF.

The covered CDR3 bases are TGCAGTGCTAGAGTGAAGGGGGGTAGCGGGCTCAGCTCCTACGAG. This sequence encodes CSARVKGGSGLSSYE. The CDR3 in its entirety is CSARVKGGSGLSSYEQYF. The rearrangement uses TRBV20-1 and TRBJ2-7; D possibly corresponds to TRBD2 (7 bases). The CDR3 is cut off 3 residues early in the read; its end comes from the germline J gene. V lost 1 base and J 0 bases, leaving 22 bases between the germline ends. Germline-derived CDR1 and CDR2 are DFQATT and SNEGSKA (reference sequence). The CDR3 totals 18 residues.

Notes on this clone: Read sequence stops 3 residues before the CDR3 end, and the germline J gene provides the missing end. The chain carries TRBV7-2 and TRBJ1-2; the D is unclear. CDR3 size: 13 residues. The germline V gene has CDR1 SGHTA and CDR2 FQGNSA. The sequenced CDR3 bases are TGTGCCAGCAGCTCTGGCGGGGTAGGGGGC. It encodes CASSSGGVGG. The complete CDR3 protein is CASSSGGVGGYTF.

Partial CDR3 DNA: TGTGCCTGGAGTAACATTCTTAAGGAAGGGGATAGCACAGATACG. Protein product: CAWSNILKEGDSTDT. The CDR3 in full is CAWSNILKEGDSTDTQYF. The chain joins TRBV30 to TRBJ2-3, with a weak D call TRBD1 (5 bases). The CDR3 end falls 3 residues outside the read, so it is completed with the germline J gene. The CDR3 covers 18 residues. CDR1 and CDR2 from the germline V gene are GTSNPN and SVGIG (reference sequence). Trimming took off 2 bases at V and 0 bases at J, with 21 bases between the two ends.

About this clone itself: The read ends 3 residues early relative to the CDR3; the germline J gene fills the gap. The V and J genes are TRBV5-1 and TRBJ2-7; the D is unclear. The CDR3 totals 12 residues. Germline V gene data show CDR1 as SGHRS and CDR2 as YFSETQ. Deletions cut 7 bases from V and 0 bases from J, with 8 bases between. The sequenced part of the CDR3 DNA is TGCGCCAGCGCGGCCAGCTCCTACGAG. Its translation is CASAASSYE. The entire CDR3 protein is CASAASSYEQYF.

On this clone itself: The CDR3 is cut off 3 residues early in the read; its end comes from the germline J gene. The rearrangement uses TRBV7-6 and TRBJ1-4; possibly TRBD1 for D (6 bases). This CDR3 region has 15 residues. Germline CDR1 is SGHVS and CDR2 is FNYEAQ. V was trimmed by 5 bases and J by 8 bases, leaving 18 bases between them. CDR3 bases read: TGTGCCAGCAGCCCAGGGAGGGGGGGCGGCGAAAAA. Encoded protein: CASSPGRGGGEK. The whole CDR3 protein is CASSPGRGGGEKLFF.